This is a list of T cell receptor beta chains from one sample in a study of sequential checkpoint blockade in melanoma. The table came from immunoSEQ multiplex PCR; TCRdb's copy has only in-frame clones and leaves some out. There are over 30,000 clones in the sample; roughly four fifths occur only once, and around 6% lies in the top ten. The material was CD8+ T cells sorted from blood (inferred from file names), obtained from a patient given nivolumab and ipilimumab in sequence. These receptors originate from a human donor with melanoma. The CDR3 runs from the conserved cysteine through the conserved F or W. Each record gives: clone size, J gene, D gene, V gene, CDR3 DNA, CDR3 protein. A D gene is named only where the DNA matches it firmly. A row's size may be missing; if present it is once, few, many or a size class.

>NA|TRBJ1-6|TRBD1|TRBV5-1
TGCGCCAGCAGCTCCAGACAGGGGCCGAGCTCCTATAATTCACCCCTCCACTTT
CASSSRQGPSSYNSPLHF
>NA|TRBJ1-2|NA|TRBV5-6
TGTGCCAGCATCCTCGGACAGACACCCTATGGCTACACCTTC
CASILGQTPYGYTF
>NA|TRBJ2-1|TRBD2|TRBV19
TGTGCCAGTAGTTCTAGCGGGGCCAACAATGAGCAGTTCTTC
CASSSSGANNEQFF
>once|TRBJ2-1|TRBD2|TRBV9
TGTGCCAGCAGCGGAGGGGCGGCGGGAGGGCCTAATGAGCAGTTCTTC
CASSGGAAGGPNEQFF
>NA|TRBJ1-1|NA|TRBV9
TGTGCCAGCAGCGTAAGGGGGGGGCACACTGAAGCTTTCTTT
CASSVRGGHTEAFF
>NA|TRBJ2-5|TRBD1|TRBV29-1
TGCAGCGCCCGGGACAGGGAAGAGACCCAGTACTTC
CSARDREETQYF
>NA|TRBJ2-1|TRBD2|TRBV2
TGTGCCAGCAGCTACAGCGGGGGGGCCGGCAATGAGCAGTTCTTC
CASSYSGGAGNEQFF
>NA|TRBJ1-2|TRBD1|TRBV28
TGTGCCAGCATTCAACAGGGGGGGCAAGGTGGCTACACCTTC
CASIQQGGQGGYTF
>NA|TRBJ1-2|NA|TRBV5-6
TGTGCCAGCAGCGACCCGGGGGGAGGTGACTATGGCTACACCTTC
CASSDPGGGDYGYTF
>NA|TRBJ2-1|TRBD1|TRBV4-2
TGTGCCAGCAGCCAAAAAATCCCCCCGGGACAGGGGGCGCGTAATGAGCAGTTCTTC
CASSQKIPPGQGARNEQFF
>few|TRBJ2-7|TRBD1|TRBV6-1
TGTGCCAGCAGTGCCGGGACAGGGAAAGACGAGCAGTACTTC
CASSAGTGKDEQYF
>NA|TRBJ2-7|NA|TRBV19
TGTGCCAGTAGTATTTCTCAGGGAAACTACGAGCAGTACTTC
CASSISQGNYEQYF
>NA|TRBJ1-1|NA|TRBV5-4
TGTGCCAGCAGCTGGGGCGTGGGTGGTGAAGCTTTCTTT
CASSWGVGGEAFF
>medium-sized|TRBJ1-1|NA|TRBV5-3
TGTGCCAGAAGCCCGACACCGGCTTTCTTT
CARSPTPAFF